Below, one TCR beta chain is given with its context. No antigen is known for it. Trimming took 0 bases from V and 4 from J, leaving 6 bases between them. The V gene's germline CDR1 is SGHRS and CDR2 YFSETQ. CDR3 length: 13 amino acids. The PCR employed 60 Vbeta primers together with 13 Jbeta primers. Repertoires were generated with immunoSEQ multiplex PCR, while TCRdb's copy carries only in-frame clones and drops some. In the table there are roughly 63,000 clones, about three quarters of which are singletons. The record originates from a study of cytomegalovirus exposure and HLA in healthy donors. General observations from the study: A list of 150 to 200 TCR beta chains associated with cytomegalovirus was given. Follow-up analysis later connected one missense variant in DCLRE1C with trimming of TCR beta V- and J-genes.

The sequence was obtained from a man in his fifties in good health and CMV-seropositive. The sequenced sample was PBMCs. The rearrangement uses TRBV5-1 and TRBJ2-3; D remains ambiguous. CDR3 sequence reads: CASSLVPADTQYF. DNA of the CDR3: TGCGCCAGCAGCTTGGTTCCGGCAGATACGCAGTATTTT. Full variable domain (outside the CDR3, taken from reference TRBV5-1 and TRBJ2-3): KAGVTQTPRYLIKTRGQQVTLSCSPISGHRSVSWYQQTPGQGLQFLFEYFSETQRNKGNFPGRFSGRQFSNSRSEMNVSTLELGDSALYLCASSLVPADTQYFGPGTRLTVL.